This T cell receptor (beta chain) was captured by sequencing in a study of blood T cells in healthy people across ages. Study-wide findings and caveats: The CMV status of each donor remained undetermined, and this could have confounded shifts in expanded clonotypes. Total diversity from one million sequenced T cells was likely underestimated.

A second PCR of about 6 to 12 cycles used a sample-barcoded 5' primer and a J-beta primer mix. Every cDNA molecule bore a tag from a template-switch adaptor containing 12 random nucleotides. Every individual sample yielded 2.5 million or more paired-end reads (each containing CDR3). TCRdb re-called the 5' RACE reads through MiXCR, storing one row per CDR3 protein. The table records some 900,000 distinct CDR3 sequences, 48% of them present only once. CDR3 length: 16 amino acids. Unmatched junction bases numbered 18, after V lost 5 bases and J lost 11 bases. Germline lookup yields CDR1 MNHEY and CDR2 SMNVEV (reference sequence). This clonotype was picked up one time. Antigen: not known.

This sequence joins TRBV27 and TRBJ2-5; TRBD1 matches at 9 bases. The source of this sequence is a young man in good health. Sequencing used blood. The CDR3 here is CASSSTGGRSYNEQYF. CDR3 bases: TGTGCCAGCAGTAGCACAGGGGGCCGGTCCTACAATGAGCAGTACTTC.